The entry that follows covers one T cell receptor (beta chain) sequence. Its target is not known. PCR used 60 Vbeta primers and 13 Jbeta primers. Data came from immunoSEQ multiplex PCR; TCRdb stores just in-frame clones and leaves some out. This sample carries 80,000 or so clones, about 60% of them seen once, and the ten largest clones take approximately 5.4%. J was trimmed by 5 bases and V by 5 bases; bases with no gene match: 6. This CDR3 comprises 14 residues. Looked up from germline, CDR1 is SNHLY and CDR2 is FYNNEI. This entry is derived from a study of cytomegalovirus exposure and HLA in healthy donors. Study-wide results and limits: Most subjects' HLA-A and HLA-B alleles were reportedly predicted from TCR beta sequences. Apart from CMV serostatus, no immune exposure information was available.

The sequenced material came from PBMCs. The receptor's source is a man aged 25-45 years in good health and CMV-seropositive. The rearrangement links TRBV2 to TRBJ2-5, with TRBD2 matching 9 bases. The CDR3 protein is CASSTLTSGETQYF. CDR3 coding DNA: TGTGCCAGCAGTACCCTCACTAGCGGGGAGACCCAGTACTTC.